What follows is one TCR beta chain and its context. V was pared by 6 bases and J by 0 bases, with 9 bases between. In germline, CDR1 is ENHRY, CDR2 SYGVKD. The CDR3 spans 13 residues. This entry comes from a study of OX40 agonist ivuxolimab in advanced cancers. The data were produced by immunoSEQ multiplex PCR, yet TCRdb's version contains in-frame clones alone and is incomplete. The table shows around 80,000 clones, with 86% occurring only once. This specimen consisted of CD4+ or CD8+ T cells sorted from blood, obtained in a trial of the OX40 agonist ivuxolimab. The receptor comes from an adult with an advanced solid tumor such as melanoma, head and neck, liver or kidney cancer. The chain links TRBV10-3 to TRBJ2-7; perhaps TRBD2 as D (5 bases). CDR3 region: CAIRLSGSYEQYF. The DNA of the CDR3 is TGTGCCATCAGACTCAGCGGCTCCTACGAGCAGTACTTC.